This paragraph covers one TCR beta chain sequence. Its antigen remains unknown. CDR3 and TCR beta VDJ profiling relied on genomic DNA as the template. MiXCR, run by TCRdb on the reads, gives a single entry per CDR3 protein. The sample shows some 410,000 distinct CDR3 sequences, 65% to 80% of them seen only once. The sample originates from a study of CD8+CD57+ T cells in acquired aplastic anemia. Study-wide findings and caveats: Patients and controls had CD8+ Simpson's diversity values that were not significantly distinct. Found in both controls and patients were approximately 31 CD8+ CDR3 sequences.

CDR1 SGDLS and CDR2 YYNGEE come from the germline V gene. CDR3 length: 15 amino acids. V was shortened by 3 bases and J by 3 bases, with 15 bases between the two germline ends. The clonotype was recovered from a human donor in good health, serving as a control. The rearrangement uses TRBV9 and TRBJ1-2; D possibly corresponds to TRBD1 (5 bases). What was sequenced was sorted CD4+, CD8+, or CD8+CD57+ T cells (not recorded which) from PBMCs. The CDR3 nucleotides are TGTGCCAGCAGCGACTCCGAACAGGACTACTATGGCTACACCTTC. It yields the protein CASSDSEQDYYGYTF.